The source of this TCR beta chain is a study of technical replicates of blood from a handful of donors. Germline assignment: CDR1 ENHRY and CDR2 SYGVKD. V was pared by 2 bases and J by 6 bases, with 11 bases between. The CDR3 is 13 amino acids. The count of this clone is one. This table comes from immunoSEQ multiplex PCR, and its TCRdb copy is limited to in-frame clones, with some not included. This sample yields fewer than 85,000 clones, of which 80% to 95% are seen a single time; 0.41% belongs to the top ten. Sequencing was carried out using T cells isolated from PBMCs. This rearrangement joins TRBV10-3 to TRBJ2-7; a weak D match, TRBD2 (6 bases). The sequence was collected from a human donor in good health. CDR3 protein: CAISERESSEQYF. CDR3 coding DNA: TGTGCCATCAGTGAGCGGGAGTCTAGCGAGCAGTACTTC.